This TCR beta chain was found in a study of blood T cell repertoires in COVID-19. Study details: Italy, Spain and the United States were the sources of the convalescent and acute COVID-19 samples. T cells, B-cell-depleted T cells, or PBMCs supplied cDNA or gDNA.

V lost 5 bases and J lost 0; bases outside the gene matches: 3. This CDR3 comprises 15 residues. Germline-derived CDR1 and CDR2 are SNHLY and FYNNEI. Authors' methods: The assay estimated nucleated cells by amplifying reference gene primers. Sequencing used immunoSEQ multiplex PCR; TCRdb keeps in-frame clones, though not all of them. The V and J calls and the clone size are those of that table, but D and trimming were determined from the DNA. The table records 120,000 or so clones, more than 60% of them present only once. The TCR comes from a man between 65 and 85 years old with acute or convalescent COVID-19. Sample: peripheral blood. The rearrangement uses TRBV2 and TRBJ1-5, with 8 positions matching TRBD1. The DNA of the CDR3 is TGTGCCAGCAGTAAGGACAGGGATAGCAATCAGCCCCAGCATTTT. Translating gives CASSKDRDSNQPQHF.